Shown below are 9 T cell receptor beta chains from a single sample sequenced in a study of T cell repertoires in ileal Crohn's disease. TCRdb keeps only in-frame clones here, not all; method: immunoSEQ multiplex PCR. The table shows about 62,000 clones, with around 90% occurring only once. Time point reported: neoterminal ileum biopsy at postoperative endoscopy, about 6 months after surgery. Sequenced sample: ileal tissue. Receptors originate from an adult with Crohn's disease.

This clone was observed a single time. The rearrangement links TRBV29-1 to TRBJ1-1; perhaps TRBD1 as D (6 bases). The germline V gene has CDR1 SQVTM and CDR2 ANQGSEA. The V end was cut by 7 bases, the J end by 3 bases, with 12 bases between. The CDR3 consists of 12 residues. The DNA of the CDR3 is TGCAGCGGGGCCAGGGGAGACACTGAAGCTTTCTTT. The encoded protein is CSGARGDTEAFF.

This rearrangement joins TRBV11-2 to TRBJ1-4; the D gene is possibly TRBD1 (6 bases). Germline lookup yields CDR1 SGHAT and CDR2 FQNNGV. This CDR3 is built from 17 residues. Trimming removed 4 bases from V and 7 bases from J, with 22 bases in between. CDR3 amino acids: CASSSSPRRGLSEKLFF. The CDR3 bases are TGTGCCAGCAGCTCGTCCCCCCGCAGGGGTTTATCTGAAAAACTGTTTTTT.

The chain carries TRBV13 and TRBJ1-6; 7 bases fit TRBD1. The junction had 3 bases not matched to a gene; V was cut back by 0 bases and J by 7 bases. The CDR3 is 15 residues long. Germline V gene data show CDR1 as PRHDT and CDR2 as FYEKMQ (reference sequence). The CDR3 region is CASSLGTGSNSPLHF. DNA for the CDR3: TGTGCCAGCAGCTTAGGGACAGGGTCGAATTCACCCCTCCACTTT.

The rearrangement joins TRBV2 to TRBJ1-2; no firm D call. Trimming took 5 bases from V and 1 from J, leaving 8 bases between them. The germline gives CDR1 SNHLY, CDR2 FYNNEI. CDR3 length: 13 amino acids. DNA for the CDR3: TGTGCCAGCAGTCCGGACTTTAACTATGGCTACACCTTC. Its translation: CASSPDFNYGYTF.

This clone was found once. The chain has TRBV5-5 and TRBJ2-2, with no clear D. The germline V gene has CDR1 SGHKS and CDR2 YYEKEE (reference sequence). The CDR3 is made up of 11 amino acids. V lost 4 bases and J 9 bases, leaving 7 bases between the germline ends. The CDR3 spells CASSINWELFF. The CDR3 DNA follows: TGTGCCAGCAGCATTAATTGGGAGCTGTTTTTT.

This chain links TRBV19 with TRBJ1-2, with 7 bases matching TRBD1. Germline CDR1 is LNHDA and CDR2 is SQIVND (reference sequence). J lost 1 base, V lost 3 bases, and 8 bases had no gene match. The CDR3 length is 16 residues. CDR3 in DNA: TGTGCCAGTAGTATGGTCTCAGGGGGTAATAACTATGGCTACACCTTC. Encoded protein: CASSMVSGGNNYGYTF.

The chain uses TRBV27 and TRBJ1-5; 8 bases fit TRBD1. Germline CDR1 and CDR2: MNHEY and SMNVEV (reference sequence). V shed 2 bases and J 4 bases; nucleotides not matched to a gene: 19. The CDR3 runs 20 residues. This chain's CDR3 is CASSLKGRRQGAVRNQPQHF. As DNA, the CDR3 is TGTGCCAGCAGTTTAAAGGGACGGAGGCAGGGGGCGGTCAGGAATCAGCCCCAGCATTTT.

The chain has TRBV5-6 and TRBJ1-3; D is possibly TRBD1 (5 bases). Trimming stripped 3 bases from V and 3 bases from J, with 19 bases between. CDR1 is SGHDT, CDR2 YYEEEE, per germline. This CDR3 region has 17 residues. In DNA form, the CDR3 reads TGTGCCAGCAGCTGGGGGGACTCTCTAAGAGGTGGAAACACCATATATTTT. Translation: CASSWGDSLRGGNTIYF.

V usage is TRBV15 and J usage is TRBJ1-3; perhaps TRBD1 as D (5 bases). CDR3 length: 16 amino acids. The ends were cut back, 3 bases at V and 3 bases at J, with 15 bases in the middle. CDR1 is LNHNV, CDR2 YYDKDF, per germline (reference sequence). CDR3 protein: CATSRGGLTDGNTIYF. The DNA of the CDR3 is TGTGCCACCAGCAGGGGGGGACTTACGGATGGAAACACCATATATTTT.